This paragraph reports one T cell receptor (beta chain). Its antigen is undetermined. The record originates from a study of cytomegalovirus exposure and HLA in healthy donors. General observations from the study: For most subjects, TCR beta sequences were reported to predict HLA-A and HLA-B alleles with accuracy. Reported performance of the classifier showed diagnosis of cytomegalovirus status with high specificity and sensitivity. A later analysis by the authors found several of the most significant clusters apparently linked to common viral pathogens.

Germline V gives CDR1 MGHDK, CDR2 SYGVNS. The CDR3 is 11 amino acids. Trimming removed 8 bases from V and 8 bases from J, with 10 bases in between. PCR used 60 Vbeta primers and 13 Jbeta primers. Method: immunoSEQ multiplex PCR; TCRdb's copy keeps in-frame clones and lacks some. The sample has around 170,000 clones; around 80% are singletons. Healthy individuals who donated bone marrow served as the donors. The gene calls are TRBV25-1 and TRBJ2-1; weak D call: TRBD1 (5 bases). The TCR comes from a woman aged 25-40 years in good health and CMV-seronegative. Source material: PBMCs. The CDR3 DNA follows: TGTGCCAGCCGCCAGGGTTATGAGCAGTTCTTC. Amino acid sequence: CASRQGYEQFF.